The present T cell receptor (beta chain) was sequenced within a study of blood T cell repertoires in COVID-19 (dated by TCRdb to the early 2020s). Notes on the research overall: Samples from collaborators originated in the United States, Italy and Spain and spanned both the acute and convalescent phases of COVID-19. The prospective study material was composed of cDNA or gDNA derived from T cells, B-cell-depleted T cells, or PBMCs. Deeply sampled blood TCRbeta repertoires from subjects exposed to, actively infected with, or recovered from COVID-19 were included in the dataset. Where available, HLA class I and class II types were obtained from metadata supplied by the sample provider rather than from assay-based typing. A freely available public database, intended as a resource for researchers studying the immune response to SARS-CoV-2, is where the repertoires were released. The samples were drawn from two sources: the first 160 participants of the ongoing ImmuneRACE study, and 1,254 subjects contributed by 6 global collaborators. A de-identified subject ID, COVID-19 status, age in years and sex were almost always included in the sample metadata. What the study reported, not specific to this receptor: The amount of clinical and demographic metadata varied by source and participant and was provided uncurated.

The immunoSEQ Assay, a bias-controlled multiplex PCR, was used to amplify TCRbeta CDR3 regions from genomic DNA. Per the source publication's procedure: The number of nucleated cells in each sample was estimated by amplification of reference gene primers within the assay. To quantify the absolute abundance of each unique TCRbeta CDR3 rearrangement, sequence reads were collapsed and filtered. For each sample, productive Simpson clonality was calculated as the square root of Simpson's diversity index over productive rearrangements. Drawn from immuneACCESS, this table holds only the in-frame rearrangements with V and J called that TCRdb kept. Clones are partly lost; checked studies trace under half to an unresolved V gene and leave the rest unexplained. D and trimming come from the DNA, and the V and J calls and clone size come from that table. The sample profile shows around 330,000 clones; around 90% of them were found once. The top ten clonotypes cover 4.5% to 6.5% of the sample.

Participants in the prospective study were enrolled through a virtual design, were aged roughly 18 to 100 years, and lived in 20 to 30 United States geographic areas. In the prospective study, participants were assigned to cohorts based on the clinical history participants reported in a screening survey and a study questionnaire. Recovered participants in ImmuneRACE Cohort 3 were defined by two consecutive negative NP/OP PCR tests, clearance by a healthcare professional, or resolution of symptoms. Mobile phlebotomists in the prospective study collected whole blood, serum and a nasopharyngeal or oropharyngeal swab from every participant. Over a roughly 2-month period, participants in the prospective study had the option of providing additional blood draws and questionnaires. Before DNA extraction, prospective study blood samples were shipped either frozen or at room temperature. Trimming takes 1 base from V and 0 bases from J, and the germline ends sit 10 bases apart. Per the germline V gene (reference sequence), SEHNR is the CDR1 and FQNEAQ is the CDR2. From its cysteine to its phenylalanine, the CDR3 spans 15 amino acids. CDR3 DNA is the only sequence kept; it has 45 bases, read in frame from the first base.

This clone was seen more than once but under ten times. The specificity of this receptor is unknown. Base qualities are missing; no much larger clone stands one base away. The origin of this receptor is a man aged 60 to 69 who had recovered from COVID-19. The sequencing input was PBMCs or T cells enriched from blood (not recorded which). The chain uses TRBV7-9 and TRBJ2-7; the D segment could be TRBD1, given 5 matching bases. The sequence in DNA is TGTGCCAGCAGCTTAGTACAGGTCAGCTCCTACGAGCAGTACTTC. This encodes CASSLVQVSSYEQYF.